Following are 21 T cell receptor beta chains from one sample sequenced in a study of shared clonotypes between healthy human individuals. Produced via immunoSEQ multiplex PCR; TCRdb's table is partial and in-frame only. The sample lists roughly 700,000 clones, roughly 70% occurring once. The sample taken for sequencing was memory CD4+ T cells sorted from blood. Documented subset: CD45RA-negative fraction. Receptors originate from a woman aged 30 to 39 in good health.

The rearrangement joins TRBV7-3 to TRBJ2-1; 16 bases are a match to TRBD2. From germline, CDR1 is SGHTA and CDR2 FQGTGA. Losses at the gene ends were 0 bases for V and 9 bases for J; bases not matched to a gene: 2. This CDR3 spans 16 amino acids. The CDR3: CASSLTGTSGRGEQFF. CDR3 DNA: TGTGCCAGCAGCTTAACGGGGACTAGCGGGAGGGGTGAGCAGTTCTTC.

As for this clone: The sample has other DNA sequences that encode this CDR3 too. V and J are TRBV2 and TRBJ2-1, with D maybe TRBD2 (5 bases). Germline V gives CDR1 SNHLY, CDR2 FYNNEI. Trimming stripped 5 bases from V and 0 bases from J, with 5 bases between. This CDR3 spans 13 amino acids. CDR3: CASSRDSYNEQFF. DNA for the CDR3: TGTGCCAGCAGTCGGGACTCCTACAATGAGCAGTTCTTC.

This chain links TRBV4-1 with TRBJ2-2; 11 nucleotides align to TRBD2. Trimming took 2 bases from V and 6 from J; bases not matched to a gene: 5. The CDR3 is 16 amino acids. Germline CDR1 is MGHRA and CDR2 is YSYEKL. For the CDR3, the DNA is TGCGCCAGCAGCCAACGACTAGCGGGAAAACCCGGGGAGCTGTTTTTT. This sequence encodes CASSQRLAGKPGELFF.

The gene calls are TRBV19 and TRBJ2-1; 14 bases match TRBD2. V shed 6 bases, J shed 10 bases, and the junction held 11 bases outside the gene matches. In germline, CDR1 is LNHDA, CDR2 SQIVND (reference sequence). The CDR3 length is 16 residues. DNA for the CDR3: TGTGCCAGTAGCCCGAGAGGGACTAGCGGGAGAGTAGAGCAGTTCTTC. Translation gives CASSPRGTSGRVEQFF. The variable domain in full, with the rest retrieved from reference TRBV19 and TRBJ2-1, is DGGITQSPKYLFRKEGQNVTLSCEQNLNHDAMYWYRQDPGQGLRLIYYSQIVNDFQKGDIAEGYSVSREKKESFPLTVTSAQKNPTAFYLCASSPRGTSGRVEQFFGPGTRLTVL.

The CDR3 bases are TGTGCCAGCAGTTACTCAACTAGCGGTTTCGGGGAGCTGTTTTTT. This codes for CASSYSTSGFGELFF. The chain combines TRBV6-5 with TRBJ2-2, with TRBD2 matching over 8 bases. The CDR3 sequence is 15 residues long. CDR1 is MNHEY, CDR2 SVGAGI, per germline. The V segment lost 0 bases and the J segment 7 bases; nucleotides outside the gene matches: 4.

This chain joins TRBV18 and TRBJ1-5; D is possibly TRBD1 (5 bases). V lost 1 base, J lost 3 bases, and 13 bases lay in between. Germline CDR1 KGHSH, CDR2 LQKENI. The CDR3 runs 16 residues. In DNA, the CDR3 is TGTGCCAGCTCACCACTAGGACCCAGGGCCAATCAGCCCCAGCATTTT. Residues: CASSPLGPRANQPQHF.

The CDR3 here is CASSLGTSGRTEQFF. DNA of the CDR3: TGTGCCAGCAGCTTAGGGACTAGCGGGAGGACTGAGCAGTTCTTC. V gene TRBV11-3 combines with J gene TRBJ2-1; 14 positions agree with TRBD2. Germline-derived CDR1 and CDR2 are SGHNT and YENEEA. V lost 1 base to trimming and J lost 9 bases; unmatched junction nucleotides: 2. The CDR3 runs to 15 residues. The full variable domain, completed using reference TRBV11-3 and TRBJ2-1, is EAGVVQSPRYKIIEKKQPVAFWCNPISGHNTLYWYLQNLGQGPELLIRYENEEAVDDSQLPKDRFSAERLKGVDSTLKIQPAELGDSAVYLCASSLGTSGRTEQFFGPGTRLTVL.

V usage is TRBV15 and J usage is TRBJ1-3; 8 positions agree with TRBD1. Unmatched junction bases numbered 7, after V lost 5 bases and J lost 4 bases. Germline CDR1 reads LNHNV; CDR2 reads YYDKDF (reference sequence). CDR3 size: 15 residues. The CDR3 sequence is CATSPWTGPGNTIYF. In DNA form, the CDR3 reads TGTGCCACCAGCCCATGGACAGGGCCAGGAAACACCATATATTTT.

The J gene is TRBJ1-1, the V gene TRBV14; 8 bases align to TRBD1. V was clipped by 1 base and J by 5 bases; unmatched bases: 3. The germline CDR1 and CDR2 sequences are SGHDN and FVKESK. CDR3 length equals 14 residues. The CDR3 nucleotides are TGTGCCAGCAGCCAAGCAGGGGGCGAGACTGAAGCTTTCTTT. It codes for CASSQAGGETEAFF.

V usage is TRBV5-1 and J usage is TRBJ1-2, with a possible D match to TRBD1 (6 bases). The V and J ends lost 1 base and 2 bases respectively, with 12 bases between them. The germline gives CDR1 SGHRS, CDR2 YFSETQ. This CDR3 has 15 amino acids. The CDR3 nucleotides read TGCGCCAGCAGCTTGTGGGGGGCGGAAAACTATGGCTACACCTTC. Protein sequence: CASSLWGAENYGYTF.

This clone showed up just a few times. The chain's CDR3 is CASSQVGVGDTQYF. In DNA form, the CDR3 reads TGCGCCAGCAGCCAAGTCGGAGTAGGCGATACGCAGTATTTT. This chain joins TRBV4-1 and TRBJ2-3; D gene unclear. Trimming shortened V by 1 base and J by 6 bases, and 11 bases separated the two germline ends. The CDR3 contains 14 residues. The germline CDR1 and CDR2 sequences are MGHRA and YSYEKL.

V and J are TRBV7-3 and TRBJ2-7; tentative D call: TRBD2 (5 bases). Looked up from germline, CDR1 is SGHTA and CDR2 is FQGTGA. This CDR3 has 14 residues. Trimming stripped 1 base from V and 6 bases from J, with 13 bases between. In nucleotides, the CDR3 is TGTGCCAGCAGCTTAAACGCTCGGGGATCCGAGCAGTACTTC. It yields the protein CASSLNARGSEQYF.

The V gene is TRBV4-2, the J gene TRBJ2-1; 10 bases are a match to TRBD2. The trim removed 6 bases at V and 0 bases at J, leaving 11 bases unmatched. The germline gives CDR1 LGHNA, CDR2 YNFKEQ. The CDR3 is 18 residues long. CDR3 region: CASRRGTSAGVSYNEQFF. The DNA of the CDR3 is TGTGCCAGCAGAAGAGGGACTAGCGCCGGTGTCTCCTACAATGAGCAGTTCTTC.

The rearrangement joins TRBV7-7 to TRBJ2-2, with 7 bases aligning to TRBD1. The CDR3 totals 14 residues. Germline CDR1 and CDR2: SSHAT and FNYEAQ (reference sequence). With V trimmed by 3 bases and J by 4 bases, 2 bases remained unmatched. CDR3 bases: TGTGCCAGCAGCTTGACAGGGTCCACCGGGGAGCTGTTTTTT. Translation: CASSLTGSTGELFF.

The CDR3 region is CAIRPGLALDEQFF. The CDR3 DNA reads TGTGCCATCCGTCCGGGACTAGCCTTGGATGAGCAGTTCTTC. The gene calls are TRBV10-3 and TRBJ2-1; TRBD2 agrees at 9 bases. Unmatched junction bases numbered 10, after V lost 8 bases and J lost 8 bases. The germline V gene encodes CDR1 ENHRY and CDR2 SYGVKD. The CDR3 contains 14 residues.

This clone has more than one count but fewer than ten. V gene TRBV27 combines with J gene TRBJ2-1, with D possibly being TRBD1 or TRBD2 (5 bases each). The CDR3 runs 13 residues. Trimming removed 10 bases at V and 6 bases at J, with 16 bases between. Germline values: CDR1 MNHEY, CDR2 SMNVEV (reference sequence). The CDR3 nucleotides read TGTGCCACCGGGACCACCCGAGCCAATGAGCAGTTCTTC. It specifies CATGTTRANEQFF.

This chain's CDR3 is CASRGNGDPYGYTF. The CDR3 DNA sequence: TGCGCCAGCAGAGGGAACGGGGACCCTTATGGCTACACCTTC. The genes are TRBV5-1 and TRBJ1-2; TRBD1 might be the D (5 bases). The CDR3 is 14 amino acids. Germline V gives CDR1 SGHRS, CDR2 YFSETQ. With 5 bases removed from V and 5 bases from J, the gap between germline ends came to 16 bases.

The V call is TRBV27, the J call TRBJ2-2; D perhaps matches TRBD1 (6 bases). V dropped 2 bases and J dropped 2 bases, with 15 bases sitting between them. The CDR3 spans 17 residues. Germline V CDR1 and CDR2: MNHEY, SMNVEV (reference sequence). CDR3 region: CASSLRPQGTNTGELFF. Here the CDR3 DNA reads TGTGCCAGCAGTTTACGACCACAGGGCACCAACACCGGGGAGCTGTTTTTT.

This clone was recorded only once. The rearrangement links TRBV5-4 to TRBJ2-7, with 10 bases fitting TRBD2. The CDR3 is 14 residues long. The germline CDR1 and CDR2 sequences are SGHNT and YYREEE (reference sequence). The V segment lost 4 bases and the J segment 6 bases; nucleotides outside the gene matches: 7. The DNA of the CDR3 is TGTGCCAGCAGCGCCGCGGGACTAGCGAGCGAGCAGTACTTC. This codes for CASSAAGLASEQYF.

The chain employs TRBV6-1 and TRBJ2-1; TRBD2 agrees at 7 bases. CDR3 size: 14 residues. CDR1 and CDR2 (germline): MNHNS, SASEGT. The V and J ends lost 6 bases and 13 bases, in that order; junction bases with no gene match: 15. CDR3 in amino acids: CASSKTPREGSQFF. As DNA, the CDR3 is TGTGCCAGCAGCAAGACTCCGAGGGAGGGCTCTCAGTTCTTC.

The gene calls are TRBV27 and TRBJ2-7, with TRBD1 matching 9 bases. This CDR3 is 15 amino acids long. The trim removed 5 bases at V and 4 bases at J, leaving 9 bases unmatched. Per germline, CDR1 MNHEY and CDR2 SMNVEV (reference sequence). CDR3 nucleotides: TGTGCCAGCAGTCCGCCGGGACAGGGTCGGTACGAGCAGTACTTC. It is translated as CASSPPGQGRYEQYF.